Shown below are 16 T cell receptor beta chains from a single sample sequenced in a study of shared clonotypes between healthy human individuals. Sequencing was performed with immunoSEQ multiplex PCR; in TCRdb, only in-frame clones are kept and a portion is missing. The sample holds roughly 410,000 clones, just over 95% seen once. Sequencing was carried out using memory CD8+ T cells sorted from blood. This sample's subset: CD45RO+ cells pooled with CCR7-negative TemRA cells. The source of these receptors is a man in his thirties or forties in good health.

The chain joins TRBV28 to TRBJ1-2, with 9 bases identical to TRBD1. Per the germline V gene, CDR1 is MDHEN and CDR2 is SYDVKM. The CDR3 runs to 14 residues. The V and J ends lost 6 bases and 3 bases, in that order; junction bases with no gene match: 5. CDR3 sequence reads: CASRGQGTDYGYTF. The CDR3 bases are TGTGCCAGCAGGGGACAGGGTACGGACTATGGCTACACCTTC.

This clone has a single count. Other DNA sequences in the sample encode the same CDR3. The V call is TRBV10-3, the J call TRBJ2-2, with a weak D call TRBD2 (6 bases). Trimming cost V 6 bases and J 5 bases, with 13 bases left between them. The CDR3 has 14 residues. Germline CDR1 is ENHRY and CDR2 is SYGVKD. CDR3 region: CAIRVGGLTGELFF. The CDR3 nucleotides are TGTGCCATCAGGGTGGGAGGTCTGACCGGGGAGCTGTTTTTT.

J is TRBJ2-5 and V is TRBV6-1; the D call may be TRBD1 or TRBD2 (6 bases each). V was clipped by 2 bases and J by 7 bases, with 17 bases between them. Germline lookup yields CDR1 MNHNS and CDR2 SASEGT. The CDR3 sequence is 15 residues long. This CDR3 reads CASSELRGVFSTQYF. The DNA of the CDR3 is TGTGCCAGCAGTGAATTAAGGGGGGTTTTTTCGACCCAGTACTTC.

The DNA of the CDR3 is TGCGCCAGCAGCGCAGGACTAGCGGGAGTAGACGAGCAGTACTTC. Its translation is CASSAGLAGVDEQYF. This rearrangement joins TRBV5-1 to TRBJ2-7; 13 positions agree with TRBD2. J lost 5 bases, V lost 4 bases, and 6 bases had no gene match. Germline V gene data show CDR1 as SGHRS and CDR2 as YFSETQ. This CDR3 spans 15 amino acids.

The CDR3 coding sequence is TGTGCCAGCAGCCTCAGGGGTAATTCACCCCTCCACTTT. It translates to CASSLRGNSPLHF. The V gene is TRBV7-9, the J gene TRBJ1-6, with D perhaps matching TRBD1 (6 bases). Trimming left V 5 bases short and J 6 bases short, with 8 bases between. CDR3 length: 13 residues. Germline-derived CDR1 and CDR2 are SEHNR and FQNEAQ (reference sequence).

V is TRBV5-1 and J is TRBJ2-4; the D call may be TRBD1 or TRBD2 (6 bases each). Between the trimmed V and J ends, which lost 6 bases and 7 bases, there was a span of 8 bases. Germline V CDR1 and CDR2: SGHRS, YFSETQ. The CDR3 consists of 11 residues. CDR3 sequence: CASTGGNIQYF. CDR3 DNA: TGCGCCAGCACCGGGGGCAACATTCAGTACTTC. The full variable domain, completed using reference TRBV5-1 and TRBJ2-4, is KAGVTQTPRYLIKTRGQQVTLSCSPISGHRSVSWYQQTPGQGLQFLFEYFSETQRNKGNFPGRFSGRQFSNSRSEMNVSTLELGDSALYLCASTGGNIQYFGAGTRLSVL.

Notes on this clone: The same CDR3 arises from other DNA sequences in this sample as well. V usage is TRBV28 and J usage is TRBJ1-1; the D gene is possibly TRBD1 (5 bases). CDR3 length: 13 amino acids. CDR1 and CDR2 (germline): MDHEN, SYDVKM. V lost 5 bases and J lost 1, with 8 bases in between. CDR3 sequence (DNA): TGTGCCAGCAGTAGGGGAGGGAACACTGAAGCTTTCTTT. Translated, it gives CASSRGGNTEAFF.

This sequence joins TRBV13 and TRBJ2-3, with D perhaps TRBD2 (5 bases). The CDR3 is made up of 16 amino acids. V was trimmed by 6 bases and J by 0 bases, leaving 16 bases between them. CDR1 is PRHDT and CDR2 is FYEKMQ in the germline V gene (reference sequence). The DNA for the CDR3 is TGTGCCAGCAGGTCATTGGGTAGCGTCAGCACAGATACGCAGTATTTT. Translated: CASRSLGSVSTDTQYF.

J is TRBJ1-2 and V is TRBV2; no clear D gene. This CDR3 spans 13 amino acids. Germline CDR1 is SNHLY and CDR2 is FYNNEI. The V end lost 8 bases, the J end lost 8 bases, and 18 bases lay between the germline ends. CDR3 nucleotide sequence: TGTGCCAGCCAAGCGGCTCCTATTTACGGCTACACCTTC. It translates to CASQAAPIYGYTF.

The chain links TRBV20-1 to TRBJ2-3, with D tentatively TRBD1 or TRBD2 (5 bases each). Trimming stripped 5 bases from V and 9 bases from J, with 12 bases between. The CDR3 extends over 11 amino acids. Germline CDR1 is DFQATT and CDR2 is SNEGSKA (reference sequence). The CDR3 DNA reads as TGCAGTGCTTGGCCGGGACCGACGCAGTATTTT. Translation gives CSAWPGPTQYF.

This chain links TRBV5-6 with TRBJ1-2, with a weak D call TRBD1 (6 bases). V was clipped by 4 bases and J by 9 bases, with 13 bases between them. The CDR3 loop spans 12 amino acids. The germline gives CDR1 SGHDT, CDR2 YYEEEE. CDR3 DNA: TGTGCCAGCAGCCAAGACAGGTCTCGCTACACCTTC. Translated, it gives CASSQDRSRYTF.

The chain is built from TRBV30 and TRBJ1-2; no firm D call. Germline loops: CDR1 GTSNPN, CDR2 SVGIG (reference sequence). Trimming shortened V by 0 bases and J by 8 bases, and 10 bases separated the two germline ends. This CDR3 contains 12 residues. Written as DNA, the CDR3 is TGTGCCTGGAGTGTCTTCTCTACCGGCTACACCTTC. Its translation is CAWSVFSTGYTF.

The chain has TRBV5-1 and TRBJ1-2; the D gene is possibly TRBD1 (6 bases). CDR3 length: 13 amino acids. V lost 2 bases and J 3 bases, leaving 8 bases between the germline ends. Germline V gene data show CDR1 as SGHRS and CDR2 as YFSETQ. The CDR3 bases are TGCGCCAGCAGCTTAAACAGGGACTATGGCTACACCTTC. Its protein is CASSLNRDYGYTF.

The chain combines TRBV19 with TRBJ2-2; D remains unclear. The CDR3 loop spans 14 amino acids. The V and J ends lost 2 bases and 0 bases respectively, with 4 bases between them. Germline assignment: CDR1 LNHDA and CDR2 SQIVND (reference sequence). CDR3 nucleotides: TGTGCCAGTAGTATACTAACGAACACCGGGGAGCTGTTTTTT. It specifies CASSILTNTGELFF.

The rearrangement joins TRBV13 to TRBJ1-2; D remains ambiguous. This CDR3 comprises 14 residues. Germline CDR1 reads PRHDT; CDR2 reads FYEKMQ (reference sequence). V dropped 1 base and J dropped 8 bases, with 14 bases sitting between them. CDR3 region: CASSLEVSLLGYTF. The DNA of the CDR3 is TGTGCCAGCAGCTTAGAGGTATCCCTACTGGGCTACACCTTC.

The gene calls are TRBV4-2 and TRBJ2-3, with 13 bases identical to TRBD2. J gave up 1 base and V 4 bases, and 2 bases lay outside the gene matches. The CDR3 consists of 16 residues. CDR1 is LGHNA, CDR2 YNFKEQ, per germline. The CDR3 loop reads CASSPGLAGGTDTQYF. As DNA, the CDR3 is TGTGCCAGCAGCCCCGGACTAGCGGGAGGCACAGATACGCAGTATTTT.